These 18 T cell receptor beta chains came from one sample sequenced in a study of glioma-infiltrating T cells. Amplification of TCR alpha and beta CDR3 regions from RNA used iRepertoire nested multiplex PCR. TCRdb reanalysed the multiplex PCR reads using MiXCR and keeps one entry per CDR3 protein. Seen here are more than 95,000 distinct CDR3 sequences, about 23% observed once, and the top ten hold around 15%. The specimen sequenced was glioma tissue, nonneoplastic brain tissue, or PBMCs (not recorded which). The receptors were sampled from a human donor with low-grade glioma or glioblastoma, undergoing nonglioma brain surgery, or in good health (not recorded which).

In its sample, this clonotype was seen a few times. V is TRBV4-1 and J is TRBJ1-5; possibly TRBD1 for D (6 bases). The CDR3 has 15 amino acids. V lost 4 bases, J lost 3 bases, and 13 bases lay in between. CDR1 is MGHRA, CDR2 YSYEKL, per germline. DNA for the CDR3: TGCGCCAGCAGCCGGGGCACAGGGTTCAATCAGCCCCAGCATTTT. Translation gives CASSRGTGFNQPQHF.

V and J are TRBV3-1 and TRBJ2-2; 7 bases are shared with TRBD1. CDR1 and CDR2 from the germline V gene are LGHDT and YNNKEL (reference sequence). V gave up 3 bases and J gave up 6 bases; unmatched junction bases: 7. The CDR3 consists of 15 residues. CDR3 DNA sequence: TGTGCCAGCAGCCATCAGGGGGAGTGGCCCGGGGAGCTGTTTTTT. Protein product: CASSHQGEWPGELFF.

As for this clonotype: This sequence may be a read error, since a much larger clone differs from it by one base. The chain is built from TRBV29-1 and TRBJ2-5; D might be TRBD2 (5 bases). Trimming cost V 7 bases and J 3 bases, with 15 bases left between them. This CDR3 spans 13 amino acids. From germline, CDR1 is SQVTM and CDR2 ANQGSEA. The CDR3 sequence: CSAGRKAEETQYF. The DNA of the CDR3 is TGCAGCGCGGGAAGAAAGGCTGAAGAGACCCAGTACTTC. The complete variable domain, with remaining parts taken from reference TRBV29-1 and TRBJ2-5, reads SAVISQKPSRDICQRGTSLTIQCQVDSQVTMMFWYRQQPGQSLTLIATANQGSEATYESGFVIDKFPISRPNLTFSTLTVSNMSPEDSSIYLCSAGRKAEETQYFGPGTRLLVL.

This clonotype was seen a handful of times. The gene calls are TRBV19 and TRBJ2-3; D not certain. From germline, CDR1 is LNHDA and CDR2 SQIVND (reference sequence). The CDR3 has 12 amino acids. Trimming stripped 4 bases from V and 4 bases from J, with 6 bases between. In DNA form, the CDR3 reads TGTGCCAGTAGTAGTACACCAGATACGCAGTATTTT. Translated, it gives CASSSTPDTQYF.

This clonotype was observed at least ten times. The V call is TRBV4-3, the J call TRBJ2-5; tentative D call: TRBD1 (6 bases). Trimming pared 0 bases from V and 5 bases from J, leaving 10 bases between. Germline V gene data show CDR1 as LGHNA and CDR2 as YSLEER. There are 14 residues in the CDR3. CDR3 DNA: TGCGCCAGCAGCCAAGATAGTCAGGGGGAGACCCAGTACTTC. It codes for CASSQDSQGETQYF.

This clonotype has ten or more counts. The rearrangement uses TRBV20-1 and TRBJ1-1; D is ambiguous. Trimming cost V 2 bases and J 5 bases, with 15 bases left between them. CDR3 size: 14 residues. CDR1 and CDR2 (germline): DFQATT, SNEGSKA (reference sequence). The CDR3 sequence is CSARSDNLGTEAFF. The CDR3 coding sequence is TGCAGTGCTAGAAGTGACAATCTGGGGACTGAAGCTTTCTTT.

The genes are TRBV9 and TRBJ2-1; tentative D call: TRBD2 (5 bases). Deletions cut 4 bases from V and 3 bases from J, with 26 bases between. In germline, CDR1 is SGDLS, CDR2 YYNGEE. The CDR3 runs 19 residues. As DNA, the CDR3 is TGTGCCAGCAGCCCCCCAGCCGAAATAGGGAGCCTAAGCTACAATGAGCAGTTCTTC. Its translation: CASSPPAEIGSLSYNEQFF.

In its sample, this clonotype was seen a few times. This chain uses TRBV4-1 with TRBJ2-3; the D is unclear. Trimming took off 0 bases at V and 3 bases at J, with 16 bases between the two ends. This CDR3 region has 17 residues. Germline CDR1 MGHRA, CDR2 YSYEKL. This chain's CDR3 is CASSQEGTVGFTDTQYF. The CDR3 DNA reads TGCGCCAGCAGCCAAGAAGGTACAGTGGGCTTTACAGATACGCAGTATTTT.

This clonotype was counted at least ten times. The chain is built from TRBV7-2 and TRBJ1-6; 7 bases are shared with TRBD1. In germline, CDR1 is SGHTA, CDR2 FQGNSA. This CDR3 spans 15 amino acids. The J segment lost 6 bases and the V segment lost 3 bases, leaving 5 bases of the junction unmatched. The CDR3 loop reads CASSFGQDGNSPLHF. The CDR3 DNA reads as TGTGCCAGCAGCTTCGGACAGGACGGTAATTCACCCCTCCACTTT.

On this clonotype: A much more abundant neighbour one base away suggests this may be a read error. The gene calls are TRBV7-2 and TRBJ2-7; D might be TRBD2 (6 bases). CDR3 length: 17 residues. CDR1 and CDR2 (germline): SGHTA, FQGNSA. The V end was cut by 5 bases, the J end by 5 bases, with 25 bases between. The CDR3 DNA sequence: TGTGCCAGCAGCACCCACGGAGGGTTTAGGCCAAACAACGAGCAGTACTTC. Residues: CASSTHGGFRPNNEQYF.

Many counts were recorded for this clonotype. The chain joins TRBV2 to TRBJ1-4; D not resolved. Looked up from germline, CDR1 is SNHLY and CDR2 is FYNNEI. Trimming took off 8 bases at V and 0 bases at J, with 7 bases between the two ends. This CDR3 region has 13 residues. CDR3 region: CASLDATNEKLFF. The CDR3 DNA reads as TGTGCCAGCTTAGATGCAACTAATGAAAAACTGTTTTTT. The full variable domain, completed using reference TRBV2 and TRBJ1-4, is EPEVTQTPSHQVTQMGQEVILRCVPISNHLYFYWYRQILGQKVEFLVSFYNNEISEKSEIFDDQFSVERPDGSNFTLKIRSTKLEDSAMYFCASLDATNEKLFFGSGTQLSVL.

CDR3 sequence (DNA): TGTGCCAGCAGCCCCGAAGGGCAGGGGAATAGAGACTACACCTTC. Translation: CASSPEGQGNRDYTF. The rearrangement uses TRBV7-9 and TRBJ1-2; TRBD1 is a possible D gene (6 bases). Germline V lookup: CDR1 SEHNR, CDR2 FQNEAQ (reference sequence). V lost 5 bases to trimming and J lost 10 bases, with 23 bases between them. The CDR3 spans 15 residues.

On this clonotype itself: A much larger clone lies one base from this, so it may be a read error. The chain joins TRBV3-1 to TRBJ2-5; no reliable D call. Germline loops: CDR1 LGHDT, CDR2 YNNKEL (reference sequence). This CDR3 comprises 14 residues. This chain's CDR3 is CAGSQDLQSETQYF. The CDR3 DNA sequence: TGTGCCGGCAGCCAAGATCTACAGTCAGAGACCCAGTACTTC.

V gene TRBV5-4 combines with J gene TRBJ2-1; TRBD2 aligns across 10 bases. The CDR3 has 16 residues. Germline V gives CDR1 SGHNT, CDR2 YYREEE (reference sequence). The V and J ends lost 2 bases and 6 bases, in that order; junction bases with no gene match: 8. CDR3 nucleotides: TGTGCCAGCAGCTTCCCGAGCGGGAGGGCCGGCAATGAGCAGTTCTTC. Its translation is CASSFPSGRAGNEQFF. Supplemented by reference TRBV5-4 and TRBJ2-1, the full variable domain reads ETGVTQSPTHLIKTRGQQVTLRCSSQSGHNTVSWYQQALGQGPQFIFQYYREEENGRGNFPPRFSGLQFPNYSSELNVNALELDDSALYLCASSFPSGRAGNEQFFGPGTRLTVL.

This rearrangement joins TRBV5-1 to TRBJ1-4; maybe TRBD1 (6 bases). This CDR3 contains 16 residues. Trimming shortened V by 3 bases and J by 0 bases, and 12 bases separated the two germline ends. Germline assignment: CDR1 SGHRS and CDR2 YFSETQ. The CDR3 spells CASSWGQQATNEKLFF. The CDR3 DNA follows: TGCGCCAGCAGCTGGGGACAACAAGCAACTAATGAAAAACTGTTTTTT.

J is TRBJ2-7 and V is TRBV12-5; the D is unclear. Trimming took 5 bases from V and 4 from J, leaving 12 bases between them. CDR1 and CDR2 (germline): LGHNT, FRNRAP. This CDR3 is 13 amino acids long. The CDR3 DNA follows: TGTGCTAGTGGTGCGCAGGACGGGTACGAGCAGTACTTC. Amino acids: CASGAQDGYEQYF.

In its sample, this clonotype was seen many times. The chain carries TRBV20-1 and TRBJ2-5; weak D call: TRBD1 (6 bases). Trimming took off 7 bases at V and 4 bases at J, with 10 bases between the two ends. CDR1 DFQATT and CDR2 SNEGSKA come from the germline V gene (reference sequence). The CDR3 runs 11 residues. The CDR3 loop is CSVVGAETQYF. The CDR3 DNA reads TGCAGTGTTGTGGGGGCAGAGACCCAGTACTTC.

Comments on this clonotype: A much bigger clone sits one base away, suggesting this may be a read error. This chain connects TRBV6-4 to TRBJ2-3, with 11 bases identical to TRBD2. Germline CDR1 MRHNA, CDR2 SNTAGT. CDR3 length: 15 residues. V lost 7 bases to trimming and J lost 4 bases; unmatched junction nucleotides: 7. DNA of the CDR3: TGTGCCAGCATTCTACTAGCGGGAGATGCAGATACGCAGTATTTT. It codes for CASILLAGDADTQYF.